These 24 T cell receptor beta chains were all obtained from the same sample, sequenced in a study of OX40 agonist ivuxolimab in advanced cancers. Assay used: immunoSEQ multiplex PCR; TCRdb lists only in-frame clones, some missing. The top ten clones hold roughly a fifth of a sample with 32,000 or so clones, roughly 76% of them seen once. The input for sequencing was CD4+ or CD8+ T cells sorted from blood, taken in a trial of the OX40 agonist ivuxolimab. Receptors were obtained from an adult with an advanced solid tumor such as melanoma, head and neck, liver or kidney cancer.

V is TRBV7-8 and J is TRBJ1-6, with a tentative D call TRBD1 (6 bases). CDR1 and CDR2 (germline): SGHVS, FQNEAQ. Trimming shortened V by 5 bases and J by 8 bases, and 19 bases separated the two germline ends. This CDR3 is built from 16 residues. The CDR3 is CASSPGARTYYSPLHF. CDR3 bases: TGTGCCAGCAGCCCAGGGGCCAGGACGTATTATTCACCCCTCCACTTT.

This clone was picked up a small number of times. V gene TRBV2 combines with J gene TRBJ1-1; no clear D. This CDR3 is built from 15 residues. With 6 bases removed from V and 7 bases from J, the gap between germline ends came to 21 bases. Germline CDR1 is SNHLY and CDR2 is FYNNEI. CDR3 in amino acids: CASREAVSLYLEAFF. The CDR3 nucleotides are TGTGCCAGCAGAGAGGCGGTATCCTTGTATCTTGAAGCTTTCTTT.

The V and J genes are TRBV5-1 and TRBJ2-4; TRBD2 aligns across 13 bases. CDR1 and CDR2 from the germline V gene are SGHRS and YFSETQ. V lost 4 bases and J lost 5; bases outside the gene matches: 3. The CDR3 covers 15 residues. The CDR3 region is CASSQGLAGQNIQYF. The CDR3 coding sequence is TGCGCCAGCAGCCAGGGACTAGCGGGGCAAAACATTCAGTACTTC.

The V call is TRBV11-2, the J call TRBJ2-5; perhaps TRBD2 as D (6 bases). CDR3 length: 14 amino acids. Germline V lookup: CDR1 SGHAT, CDR2 FQNNGV. V was cut by 4 bases and J by 1 base, with 10 bases left in between. CDR3 loop: CASSSRDFQETQYF. The CDR3 region has the DNA TGTGCCAGCAGCTCCAGGGACTTCCAAGAGACCCAGTACTTC.

This sequence joins TRBV9 and TRBJ2-7; 7 bases map to TRBD2. The germline CDR1 and CDR2 sequences are SGDLS and YYNGEE. V was clipped by 4 bases and J by 0 bases; unmatched bases: 10. The CDR3 contains 16 residues. In nucleotides, the CDR3 is TGTGCCAGCAGCCCCACCCCTAGCGGCAGCTCCTACGAGCAGTACTTC. This sequence encodes CASSPTPSGSSYEQYF.

The genes are TRBV6-5 and TRBJ2-7; possible D gene TRBD2, 7 bases. From germline, CDR1 is MNHEY and CDR2 SVGAGI. This CDR3 comprises 15 residues. Trimming shortened V by 1 base and J by 3 bases, and 13 bases separated the two germline ends. CDR3: CASSYLGGGHYEQYF. Written as DNA, the CDR3 is TGTGCCAGCAGTTACTTAGGGGGGGGGCACTACGAGCAGTACTTC.

This clone was detected once. The rearrangement joins TRBV15 to TRBJ2-5, with 9 bases fitting TRBD1. The CDR3 sequence is 17 residues long. CDR1 and CDR2 (germline): LNHNV, YYDKDF (reference sequence). J lost 3 bases, V lost 0 bases, and 8 bases had no gene match. CDR3 coding DNA: TGTGCCACCAGCAGAGATTGGATGACAGGGGGGAAAGAGACCCAGTACTTC. Its translation: CATSRDWMTGGKETQYF. Filled out from reference TRBV15 and TRBJ2-5, the complete variable domain reads DAMVIQNPRYQVTQFGKPVTLSCSQTLNHNVMYWYQQKSSQAPKLLFHYYDKDFNNEADTPDNFQSRRPNTSFCFLDIRSPGLGDTAMYLCATSRDWMTGGKETQYFGPGTRLLVL.

The chain has TRBV28 and TRBJ2-7, with 12 bases that match TRBD2. The V and J ends lost 5 bases and 3 bases, in that order; junction bases with no gene match: 8. CDR3 length equals 16 residues. Per the germline V gene, CDR1 is MDHEN and CDR2 is SYDVKM. The CDR3 loop reads CASSIIGLAGFYEQYF. DNA for the CDR3: TGTGCCAGCAGTATCATCGGACTAGCGGGATTCTACGAGCAGTACTTC.

The CDR3 region is CAISEGGGRTEAFF. The CDR3 bases are TGTGCCATCAGTGAGGGAGGGGGGAGGACTGAAGCTTTCTTT. The chain carries TRBV10-3 and TRBJ1-1; the D gene is possibly TRBD1 (6 bases). The CDR3 is 14 amino acids. Trimming left V 2 bases short and J 5 bases short, with 12 bases between. Per the germline V gene, CDR1 is ENHRY and CDR2 is SYGVKD.

This chain joins TRBV11-2 and TRBJ1-4; 7 bases align to TRBD1. This CDR3 spans 14 amino acids. The germline V gene has CDR1 SGHAT and CDR2 FQNNGV. Losses at the gene ends were 5 bases for V and 7 bases for J; bases not matched to a gene: 7. CDR3 DNA sequence: TGTGCCAGCAGCGTTTCCGAGGGGGCTGAAAAACTGTTTTTT. This encodes CASSVSEGAEKLFF.

CDR3 in amino acids: CASRISGQGRYGYTF. CDR3 sequence (DNA): TGTGCCAGTAGGATTTCGGGACAGGGGAGGTATGGCTACACCTTC. The chain uses TRBV19 and TRBJ1-2; 10 bases agree with TRBD1. The J segment lost 5 bases and the V segment lost 6 bases, leaving 9 bases of the junction unmatched. Germline CDR1 reads LNHDA; CDR2 reads SQIVND (reference sequence). This CDR3 spans 15 amino acids.

V usage is TRBV30 and J usage is TRBJ1-1; 7 bases match TRBD1. J lost 4 bases, V lost 0 bases, and 11 bases had no gene match. CDR3 length: 16 residues. Germline CDR1 reads GTSNPN; CDR2 reads SVGIG (reference sequence). DNA of the CDR3: TGTGCCTGGAGTGTAAGGGGTCGACAGGGCGTCACTGAAGCTTTCTTT. This gives the protein CAWSVRGRQGVTEAFF.

V and J are TRBV7-9 and TRBJ2-1; no clear D gene. Per germline, CDR1 SEHNR and CDR2 FQNEAQ (reference sequence). The length of the CDR3 is 17 residues. Trimming pared 0 bases from V and 2 bases from J, leaving 14 bases between. CDR3 region: CASSLAQGFSPYNEQFF. The CDR3 DNA is TGTGCCAGCAGCTTAGCGCAAGGCTTTTCGCCCTACAATGAGCAGTTCTTC.

The V and J genes are TRBV7-9 and TRBJ2-7, with no clear D. V lost 0 bases to trimming and J lost 5 bases, with 2 bases between them. There are 11 residues in the CDR3. From germline, CDR1 is SEHNR and CDR2 FQNEAQ (reference sequence). DNA for the CDR3: TGTGCCAGCAGCTTAGCCGACGAGCAGTACTTC. This sequence encodes CASSLADEQYF.

The chain joins TRBV7-3 to TRBJ1-1; D not resolved. V lost 2 bases and J 4 bases, leaving 8 bases between the germline ends. CDR1 and CDR2 (germline): SGHTA, FQGTGA. CDR3 length: 13 amino acids. CDR3 coding DNA: TGTGCCAGCAGCTTATGGGAAGGCACTGAAGCTTTCTTT. This encodes CASSLWEGTEAFF.

Here the CDR3 reads CASSYSSWGLTDTQYF. For the CDR3, the DNA is TGTGCCAGCAGTTACTCGAGCTGGGGGCTCACAGATACGCAGTATTTT. The chain combines TRBV6-5 with TRBJ2-3; possibly TRBD1 for D (6 bases). CDR1 and CDR2 (germline): MNHEY, SVGAGI. The CDR3 totals 16 residues. Trimming took 0 bases from V and 2 from J, leaving 12 bases between them.

The CDR3 is CASSLAARADTQYF. In DNA form, the CDR3 reads TGTGCCAGCAGCTTGGCGGCCAGGGCAGATACGCAGTATTTT. This sequence joins TRBV5-6 and TRBJ2-3, with a tentative D call TRBD1 (5 bases). Trimming left V 0 bases short and J 4 bases short, with 9 bases between. The germline V gene has CDR1 SGHDT and CDR2 YYEEEE. The CDR3 has 14 residues.

The gene calls are TRBV4-1 and TRBJ2-7; the match to TRBD1 covers 10 bases. The V and J ends lost 4 bases and 5 bases, in that order; junction bases with no gene match: 8. CDR3 length: 15 amino acids. The germline CDR1 and CDR2 sequences are MGHRA and YSYEKL. CDR3 in DNA: TGCGCCAGCAGCCGCCCGGGACAGGGGTTTCACGAGCAGTACTTC. As protein: CASSRPGQGFHEQYF.

J is TRBJ1-4 and V is TRBV2; 7 bases fit TRBD1. This CDR3 is 15 amino acids long. J lost 7 bases, V lost 3 bases, and 8 bases had no gene match. The germline V gene encodes CDR1 SNHLY and CDR2 FYNNEI. The CDR3 protein is CASSEQGVFGEKLFF. Here the CDR3 DNA reads TGTGCCAGCAGTGAGCAGGGGGTATTCGGTGAAAAACTGTTTTTT.

This clone appeared a single time. V is TRBV18 and J is TRBJ2-7; D not certain. CDR1 KGHSH and CDR2 LQKENI come from the germline V gene. The CDR3 is 13 amino acids. Trimming left V 3 bases short and J 5 bases short, with 11 bases between. The CDR3 is CASSPGSPNEQYF. The CDR3 DNA reads as TGTGCCAGCTCACCCGGCAGTCCCAACGAGCAGTACTTC.

This clone occurred once. The chain employs TRBV7-9 and TRBJ2-7; 8 positions match TRBD1. The CDR3 is made up of 16 amino acids. Germline V gene data show CDR1 as SEHNR and CDR2 as FQNEAQ (reference sequence). The V and J ends lost 5 bases and 6 bases, in that order; junction bases with no gene match: 15. The CDR3 region has the DNA TGTGCCAGCAGCCCTACGACCAGGGGGCCTCAGCGCGAGCAGTACTTC. Translation: CASSPTTRGPQREQYF. Based on the CDR3 plus reference TRBV7-9 and TRBJ2-7, the full variable domain is DTGVSQNPRHKITKRGQNVTFRCDPISEHNRLYWYRQTLGQGPEFLTYFQNEAQLEKSRLLSDRFSAERPKGSFSTLEIQRTEQGDSAMYLCASSPTTRGPQREQYFGPGTRLTVT.

The genes are TRBV6-6 and TRBJ1-4, with 12 bases aligning to TRBD1. Germline V lookup: CDR1 MNHNY, CDR2 SVGAGI (reference sequence). CDR3 length: 14 residues. Trimming removed 8 bases from V and 8 bases from J; junction bases left unmatched: 6. The CDR3 coding sequence is TGTGCCAGCGTGGGACAGGGGGCAAGGGAAAAACTGTTTTTT. Amino acid sequence: CASVGQGAREKLFF.

The rearrangement uses TRBV6-6 and TRBJ2-5; TRBD1 agrees at 9 bases. The ends lost 5 bases at V and 1 base at J; junction bases unmatched: 8. The CDR3 is 16 amino acids. Germline values: CDR1 MNHNY, CDR2 SVGAGI (reference sequence). In DNA, the CDR3 is TGTGCCAGCAGTACCCGGGACAGGGCTAGCCAAGAGACCCAGTACTTC. Protein sequence: CASSTRDRASQETQYF.

The chain combines TRBV13 with TRBJ2-7; the match to TRBD2 covers 14 bases. Unmatched junction bases numbered 5, after V lost 5 bases and J lost 5 bases. CDR1 is PRHDT and CDR2 is FYEKMQ in the germline V gene (reference sequence). There are 15 residues in the CDR3. The CDR3 bases are TGTGCCAGCAGCCTCGGACTAGCGGGAGGCCACGAGCAGTACTTC. Encoded protein: CASSLGLAGGHEQYF. Together with reference TRBV13 and TRBJ2-7, the CDR3 gives the full variable domain: AAGVIQSPRHLIKEKRETATLKCYPIPRHDTVYWYQQGPGQDPQFLISFYEKMQSDKGSIPDRFSAQQFSDYHSELNMSSLELGDSALYFCASSLGLAGGHEQYFGPGTRLTVT.